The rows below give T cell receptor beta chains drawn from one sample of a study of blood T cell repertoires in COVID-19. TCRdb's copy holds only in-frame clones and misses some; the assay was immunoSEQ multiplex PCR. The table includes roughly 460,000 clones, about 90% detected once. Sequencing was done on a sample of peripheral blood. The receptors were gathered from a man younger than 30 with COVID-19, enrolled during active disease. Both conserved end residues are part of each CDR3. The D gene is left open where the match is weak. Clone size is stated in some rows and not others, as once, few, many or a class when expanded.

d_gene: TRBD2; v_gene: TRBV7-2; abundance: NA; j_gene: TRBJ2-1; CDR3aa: CASSRWIRTSGDNEQFF; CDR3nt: TGTGCCAGCAGCCGCTGGATAAGGACTAGCGGCGACAATGAGCAGTTCTTC
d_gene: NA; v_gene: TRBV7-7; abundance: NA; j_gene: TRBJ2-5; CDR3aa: CASSRAGGYQETQYF; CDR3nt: TGTGCCAGCAGTCGTGCTGGGGGGTACCAAGAGACCCAGTACTTC
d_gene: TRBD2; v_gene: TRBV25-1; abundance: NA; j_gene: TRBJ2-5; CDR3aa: CASSESTFSGRARETQYF; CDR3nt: TGTGCCAGCAGTGAATCTACCTTTAGCGGGAGGGCCCGGGAGACCCAGTACTTC
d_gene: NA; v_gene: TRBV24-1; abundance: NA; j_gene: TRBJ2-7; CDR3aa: CATSDAGRPQDEQYF; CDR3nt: TGTGCCACCAGTGATGCGGGACGGCCCCAAGACGAGCAGTACTTC
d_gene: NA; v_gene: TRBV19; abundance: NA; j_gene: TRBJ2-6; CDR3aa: CASAREANVLTF; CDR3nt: TGTGCCAGCGCGAGGGAGGCCAACGTCCTGACTTTC
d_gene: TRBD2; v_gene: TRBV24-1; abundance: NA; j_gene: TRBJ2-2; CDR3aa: CATSDLRSSGLTGELFF; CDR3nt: TGTGCCACCAGTGATTTGCGGTCTAGCGGGCTCACCGGGGAGCTGTTTTTT
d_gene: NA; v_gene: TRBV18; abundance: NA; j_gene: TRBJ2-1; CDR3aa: CASSPLVSSYNEQFF; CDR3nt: TGTGCCAGCTCACCGTTGGTGAGCTCCTACAATGAGCAGTTCTTC
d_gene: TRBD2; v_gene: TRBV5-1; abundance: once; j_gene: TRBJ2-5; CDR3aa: CASSLGTSGRWETQYF; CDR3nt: TGCGCCAGCAGCTTGGGTACTAGCGGGAGGTGGGAGACCCAGTACTTC
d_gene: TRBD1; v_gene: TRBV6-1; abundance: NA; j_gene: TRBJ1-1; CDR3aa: CASSEGGQGPEAFF; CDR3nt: TGTGCCAGCAGTGAAGGGGGACAGGGGCCTGAAGCTTTCTTT
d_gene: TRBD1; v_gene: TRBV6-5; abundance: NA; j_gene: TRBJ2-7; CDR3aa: CASQTRLGTDYEQYF; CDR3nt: TGTGCCAGCCAAACTCGGCTTGGGACAGACTACGAGCAGTACTTC
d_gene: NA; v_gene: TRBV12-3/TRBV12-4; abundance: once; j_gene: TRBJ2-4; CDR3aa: CASSDRGANIQYF; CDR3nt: TGTGCCAGCAGCGATCGGGGTGCGAACATTCAGTACTTC
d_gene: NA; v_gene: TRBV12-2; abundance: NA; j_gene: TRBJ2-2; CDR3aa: CASRLVVWAGGRYTGELFF; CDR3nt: TGTGCAAGTCGCTTAGTCGTTTGGGCAGGGGGCAGATACACCGGGGAGCTGTTTTTT
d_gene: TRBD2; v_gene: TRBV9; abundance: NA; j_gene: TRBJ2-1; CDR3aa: CASSVPAGGQSLANEQFF; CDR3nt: TGTGCCAGCAGCGTTCCAGCGGGGGGTCAGAGTCTGGCCAATGAGCAGTTCTTC
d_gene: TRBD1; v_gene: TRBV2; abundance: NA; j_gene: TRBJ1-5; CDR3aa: CASSEARTGGYQPQHF; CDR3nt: TGTGCCAGCAGTGAAGCTCGGACAGGGGGCTATCAGCCCCAGCATTTT
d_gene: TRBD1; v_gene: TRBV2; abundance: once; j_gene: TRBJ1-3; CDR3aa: CASSEAGTGPGNTIYF; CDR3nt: TGTGCCAGCAGTGAAGCAGGGACAGGGCCTGGAAACACCATATATTTT
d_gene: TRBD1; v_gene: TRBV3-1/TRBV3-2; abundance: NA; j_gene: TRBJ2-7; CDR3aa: CASSQEAPDRGGEQYF; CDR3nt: TGTGCCAGCAGCCAAGAAGCACCGGACAGGGGAGGCGAGCAGTACTTC
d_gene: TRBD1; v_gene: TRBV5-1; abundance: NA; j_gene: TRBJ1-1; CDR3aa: CASRLGTAFQAFF; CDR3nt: TGCGCCAGCAGACTGGGGACAGCTTTCCAAGCTTTCTTT
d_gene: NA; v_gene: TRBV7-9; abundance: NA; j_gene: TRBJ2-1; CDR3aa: CASSLAGAPGNEQFF; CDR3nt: TGTGCCAGCAGCTTAGCGGGAGCCCCAGGCAATGAGCAGTTCTTC
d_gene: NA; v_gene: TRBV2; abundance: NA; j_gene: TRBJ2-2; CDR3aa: CASSTNRDSGELFF; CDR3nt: TGTGCCAGCAGTACTAACAGGGATTCCGGGGAGCTGTTTTTT